The 24 T cell receptor beta chains in this list originate from one sample, sequenced in a study of T cells in Graves' hyperthyroidism and ophthalmopathy. The TCR beta CDR3 regions underwent amplification using RNA transcripts as the source. A first-round RT-PCR of the TCR CDR3 used the HTBI primer set. One entry per CDR3 protein results from TCRdb running MiXCR on the multiplex PCR reads. The sample has under 350,000 distinct CDR3 sequences, roughly 13% seen once; the top ten hold 34%. Sequencing input: blood. The receptors here all came from a middle-aged woman with Graves' ophthalmopathy.

This clonotype was detected only a few times. The CDR3 nucleotides are TGTGCCATCAGTGACCCGACAGGTCTAGGAGATACGCAGTATTTT. It is translated as CAISDPTGLGDTQYF. The chain couples TRBV10-3 to TRBJ2-3, with a weak D call TRBD1 (6 bases). CDR3 length equals 15 residues. Germline V gene data show CDR1 as ENHRY and CDR2 as SYGVKD. V was pared by 3 bases and J by 5 bases, with 15 bases between.

This clonotype showed up many times. The genes are TRBV10-3 and TRBJ1-5; 9 nucleotides align to TRBD1. There are 15 residues in the CDR3. Germline CDR1 ENHRY, CDR2 SYGVKD. V gave up 0 bases and J gave up 6 bases; unmatched junction bases: 3. The CDR3 is CAISESGQGIQPQHF. DNA for the CDR3: TGTGCCATCAGTGAGTCGGGACAGGGTATTCAGCCCCAGCATTTT.

Of note for this clonotype: One end of the junction does not line up with germline, which may come from a read error. The genes are TRBV7-7 and TRBJ2-2; the D gene is possibly TRBD2 (5 bases). The CDR3 has 13 amino acids. CDR1 is SSHAT and CDR2 is FNYEAQ in the germline V gene (reference sequence). DNA of the CDR3: TGTGCTAGCACCCGGTTGGAGGTCGGGGAGCTGTTTTTT. This gives the protein CASTRLEVGELFF.

This clonotype was found many times. The rearrangement joins TRBV28 to TRBJ2-7; D assignment may be TRBD1 or TRBD2 (5 bases each). This CDR3 region has 14 residues. Germline CDR1 reads MDHEN; CDR2 reads SYDVKM. V lost 7 bases and J lost 3, with 16 bases in between. CDR3 bases: TGTGCCAGCACAGGGCTGGAGGTCCACTACGAGCAGTACTTC. As protein: CASTGLEVHYEQYF.

The sample holds many counts of this clonotype. The chain recombines TRBV25-1 with TRBJ1-6; D remains ambiguous. V was pared by 1 base and J by 6 bases, with 10 bases between. CDR3 size: 15 residues. The germline V gene encodes CDR1 MGHDK and CDR2 SYGVNS. CDR3 coding DNA: TGTGCCAGCAGTGAATCGGCAGGCGTTAATTCACCCCTCCACTTT. Its translation is CASSESAGVNSPLHF.

Regarding this clonotype: A read error may produce the germline difference seen at one junction end. The J gene is TRBJ2-7, the V gene TRBV6-5, with 11 bases fitting TRBD2. The CDR3 has 17 amino acids. Per germline, CDR1 MNHEY and CDR2 SVGAGI. The CDR3 here is CASSYRGSGGASNEQYF. CDR3 DNA sequence: TGTGCCAGCAGTTACAGGGGTAGCGGGGGGGCCTCCAACGAGCAGTACTTC.

This clonotype showed up many times. The V gene is TRBV3-1, the J gene TRBJ1-2; maybe TRBD1 (6 bases). V was cut by 6 bases and J by 7 bases, with 18 bases left in between. CDR3 length: 14 amino acids. Germline V gives CDR1 LGHDT, CDR2 YNNKEL (reference sequence). The CDR3 DNA is TGTGCCAGCAGAGATATAGGGACATACGGTGGCTACACCTTC. It specifies CASRDIGTYGGYTF.

J is TRBJ2-3 and V is TRBV5-4, with a weak D call TRBD2 (6 bases). V lost 3 bases and J lost 4, with 27 bases in between. The CDR3 is 19 residues long. CDR1 and CDR2 from the germline V gene are SGHNT and YYREEE (reference sequence). The CDR3 is CASSSILAFLSPRADTQYF. As DNA, the CDR3 is TGTGCCAGCAGCTCGATTCTAGCGTTCCTCTCCCCTCGAGCAGATACGCAGTATTTT. Full variable domain (rest looked up from reference TRBV5-4 and TRBJ2-3): ETGVTQSPTHLIKTRGQQVTLRCSSQSGHNTVSWYQQALGQGPQFIFQYYREEENGRGNFPPRFSGLQFPNYSSELNVNALELDDSALYLCASSSILAFLSPRADTQYFGPGTRLTVL.

In this sample, this clonotype turned up many times. The rearrangement joins TRBV5-1 to TRBJ2-4; possible D gene TRBD1, 5 bases. The CDR3 has 16 amino acids. Germline V gene data show CDR1 as SGHRS and CDR2 as YFSETQ. V lost 2 bases to trimming and J lost 1 base, with 13 bases between them. The CDR3 loop reads CASSLLGAGAKNIQYF. The CDR3 nucleotides read TGCGCCAGCAGCTTATTAGGGGCCGGGGCCAAAAACATTCAGTACTTC.

This clonotype was observed at least ten times. V gene TRBV2 combines with J gene TRBJ1-2; D unresolved. CDR1 SNHLY and CDR2 FYNNEI come from the germline V gene. V lost 3 bases and J 6 bases, leaving 17 bases between the germline ends. The CDR3 covers 15 residues. CDR3 coding DNA: TGTGCCAGCAGTGACTTAAAACAGAAACCCCATGGCTACACCTTC. Its translation: CASSDLKQKPHGYTF.

This clonotype was seen at least ten times. The chain recombines TRBV9 with TRBJ1-2; TRBD1 might be the D (5 bases). Germline assignment: CDR1 SGDLS and CDR2 YYNGEE. The CDR3 covers 15 residues. Deletions cut 3 bases from V and 5 bases from J, with 17 bases between. CDR3 loop: CASSAGPGLRYGYTF. CDR3 in DNA: TGTGCCAGCAGCGCGGGACCGGGACTTCGGTATGGCTACACCTTC. Drawing the rest from reference TRBV9 and TRBJ1-2, the complete variable domain is DSGVTQTPKHLITATGQRVTLRCSPRSGDLSVYWYQQSLDQGLQFLIQYYNGEERAKGNILERFSAQQFPDLHSELNLSSLELGDSALYFCASSAGPGLRYGYTFGSGTRLTVV.

The chain is built from TRBV12-3 or TRBV12-4 and TRBJ2-1; possibly TRBD2 for D (6 bases). Trimming removed 6 bases from V and 8 bases from J, with 14 bases in between. This CDR3 is 13 amino acids long. The CDR3 nucleotides are TGTGCCAGCAGGAGGGACTCGAGGGATGAGCAGTTCTTC. It is translated as CASRRDSRDEQFF.

This clonotype was seen ten or more times. The V call is TRBV6-2 or TRBV6-3, the J call TRBJ1-5, with D uncertain. CDR3 length equals 14 residues. The V and J ends lost 4 bases and 4 bases respectively, with 11 bases between them. From germline, CDR1 is MNHEY and CDR2 SVGEGT. CDR3 amino acids: CASSSAGPNQPQHF. CDR3 coding DNA: TGTGCCAGCAGTTCTGCAGGTCCGAATCAGCCCCAGCATTTT.

This clonotype occurred many times. V gene TRBV5-1 combines with J gene TRBJ1-2, with 9 bases that match TRBD1. Trimming took 0 bases from V and 6 from J; bases not matched to a gene: 3. The CDR3 consists of 14 residues. Germline V gives CDR1 SGHRS, CDR2 YFSETQ. CDR3 sequence: CASSLGQGENGYTF. CDR3 sequence (DNA): TGCGCCAGCAGCTTGGGACAGGGGGAAAATGGCTACACCTTC.

This clonotype was recorded at least ten times. The CDR3 is CASSDNFYNEQFF. CDR3 DNA sequence: TGTGCCAGCAGTGACAACTTTTACAATGAGCAGTTCTTC. The chain combines TRBV6-1 with TRBJ2-1; D is ambiguous. V lost 3 bases and J 4 bases, leaving 7 bases between the germline ends. This CDR3 has 13 residues. Germline CDR1 is MNHNS and CDR2 is SASEGT.

This clonotype has ten or more counts. The chain has TRBV10-3 and TRBJ1-4, with D possibly TRBD1 on 5 matching bases. V lost 6 bases and J 8 bases, leaving 13 bases between the germline ends. Germline values: CDR1 ENHRY, CDR2 SYGVKD. The CDR3 is 13 amino acids. For the CDR3, the DNA is TGTGCCATCAGCAGGGCGAGTGGCGAAAAACTGTTTTTT. It specifies CAISRASGEKLFF.

The genes are TRBV18 and TRBJ1-1; 8 bases fit TRBD1. CDR1 KGHSH and CDR2 LQKENI come from the germline V gene. The CDR3 contains 14 residues. Unmatched junction bases numbered 10, after V lost 4 bases and J lost 9 bases. This CDR3 reads CASSLPVRGLQAFF. The CDR3 region has the DNA TGTGCCAGCTCACTCCCCGTCAGGGGGCTGCAAGCTTTCTTT.

In its sample, this clonotype was seen many times. The rearrangement uses TRBV7-2 and TRBJ1-1; D is possibly TRBD1 (6 bases). In germline, CDR1 is SGHTA, CDR2 FQGNSA. The CDR3 has 14 amino acids. Between the trimmed V and J ends, which lost 2 bases and 5 bases, there was a span of 12 bases. CDR3 coding DNA: TGTGCCAGCAGCTTAAGGGCAGGGGTAACTGAAGCTTTCTTT. Its translation: CASSLRAGVTEAFF.

Worth noting for this clonotype: One base away lies a much larger clone, so this may be a sequencing read error. This CDR3 is missing its conserved last phenylalanine or tryptophan, likely due to a read error. The chain links TRBV27 to TRBJ2-7, with TRBD1 matching 12 bases. This CDR3 comprises 15 residues. Germline V CDR1 and CDR2: MNHEY, SMNVEV (reference sequence). Trimming cost V 6 bases and J 5 bases; bases outside gene matches: 8. CDR3 region: CASSPGTGGSDEQYL. DNA of the CDR3: TGTGCCAGCAGCCCCGGGACAGGGGGCTCTGACGAGCAGTACTTA.

Ten or more counts support this clonotype. V gene TRBV5-1 combines with J gene TRBJ2-1; D perhaps matches TRBD2 (5 bases). The V and J ends lost 1 base and 8 bases respectively, with 16 bases between them. Germline-derived CDR1 and CDR2 are SGHRS and YFSETQ. This CDR3 is 15 amino acids long. The CDR3 spells CASSLRGAGGDEQFF. CDR3 sequence (DNA): TGCGCCAGCAGCTTGCGTGGCGCGGGTGGGGATGAGCAGTTCTTC.

This clonotype was counted ten times or more. The chain has TRBV28 and TRBJ1-1, with 7 nucleotides matching TRBD1. The trim removed 5 bases at V and 4 bases at J, leaving 7 bases unmatched. CDR1 is MDHEN and CDR2 is SYDVKM in the germline V gene. The length of the CDR3 is 14 residues. CDR3 sequence reads: CASSPPNRGTEAFF. The CDR3 region has the DNA TGTGCCAGCAGTCCGCCAAACAGGGGCACTGAAGCTTTCTTT.

The gene calls are TRBV5-4 and TRBJ2-1; 11 bases are shared with TRBD2. V was clipped by 6 bases and J by 10 bases; unmatched bases: 9. The CDR3 sequence is 14 residues long. Germline V gene data show CDR1 as SGHNT and CDR2 as YYREEE (reference sequence). The DNA of the CDR3 is TGTGCCAGCACGATAGCGGGGGGGCCGGGCGAGCAGTTCTTC. This translates into CASTIAGGPGEQFF.

This clonotype occurred many times. The chain joins TRBV11-2 to TRBJ2-3; 7 nucleotides match TRBD1. CDR1 and CDR2 from the germline V gene are SGHAT and FQNNGV. The CDR3 extends over 17 amino acids. Trimming took 4 bases from V and 0 from J; bases not matched to a gene: 10. CDR3 coding DNA: TGTGCCAGCAGCTCTGTAGGGGGCTCGGGTAGCACAGATACGCAGTATTTT. Protein: CASSSVGGSGSTDTQYF.

This clonotype occurred a few times. The chain couples TRBV6-1 to TRBJ2-5; the match to TRBD1 covers 9 bases. CDR3 length: 16 residues. V lost 6 bases to trimming and J lost 4 bases; unmatched junction nucleotides: 12. Per germline, CDR1 MNHNS and CDR2 SASEGT. The CDR3 DNA reads TGTGCCAGCAGCCCCCGGGACAGGGAGTTGATAGAGACCCAGTACTTC. Protein: CASSPRDRELIETQYF.